The 7 T cell receptor beta chains below were found in one sample sequenced in a study of cytomegalovirus exposure and HLA in healthy donors (dated by TCRdb to 2016 to 2017). The library relied on the immunoSEQ multiplex PCR assay. For the multiplex PCR, a mixture combining 60 forward primers for TCR Vbeta segments and 13 reverse primers for TCR Jbeta segments was used. Entries here come from immuneACCESS through TCRdb and include only in-frame sequences with V and J called. Some clones fail to appear in such tables; in the studies checked, an unresolved V gene covers under half of the shortfall, and the cause of the remainder is unknown. Across this sample there are more than 110,000 clones, with roughly 75% seen only once. The top ten clones comprise approximately 7% of the sample. The sample was PBMCs. Receptors originate from a man aged 35-49 years in good health and CMV-seropositive.

This chain connects TRBV6-5 to TRBJ2-5; maybe TRBD1 (6 bases). The end of the DNA is better explained by TRBJ2-7, so the J call may be wrong. Germline assignment: CDR1 MNHEY and CDR2 SVGAGI. The CDR3 is 12 residues long. The CDR3 spells CASKTGSYEQYF. The DNA for the CDR3 is TGTGCCAGCAAGACAGGATCCTACGAGCAGTACTTC.

V gene TRBV2 combines with J gene TRBJ2-7; 9 nucleotides align to TRBD1. J lost 5 bases, V lost 8 bases, and 7 bases had no gene match. The CDR3 spans 13 residues. Germline CDR1 is SNHLY and CDR2 is FYNNEI. The CDR3, as DNA: TGTGCCAGCCTTATAACAGGGGGCCACGAGCAGTACTTC. Translated, it gives CASLITGGHEQYF. Looking up the rest from reference TRBV2 and TRBJ2-7 gives the full variable domain: EPEVTQTPSHQVTQMGQEVILRCVPISNHLYFYWYRQILGQKVEFLVSFYNNEISEKSEIFDDQFSVERPDGSNFTLKIRSTKLEDSAMYFCASLITGGHEQYFGPGTRLTVT.

V and J are TRBV12-5 and TRBJ1-2; 7 nucleotides align to TRBD1. Germline V gives CDR1 LGHNT, CDR2 FRNRAP. The ends lost 6 bases at V and 2 bases at J; junction bases unmatched: 9. The CDR3 has 15 residues. This chain's CDR3 is CASGHTTTGNYGYTF. CDR3 in DNA: TGTGCTAGTGGCCACACCACGACAGGGAACTATGGCTACACCTTC.

The chain links TRBV5-1 to TRBJ1-1; tentative D call: TRBD1 (5 bases). V was trimmed by 2 bases and J by 4 bases, leaving 15 bases between them. The CDR3 spans 15 residues. Germline V gene sequence: CDR1 SGHRS, CDR2 YFSETQ. CDR3 coding DNA: TGCGCCAGCAGCTTAGTGGGACTGTTAGGCACTGAAGCTTTCTTT. As protein: CASSLVGLLGTEAFF.

The chain uses TRBV7-8 and TRBJ1-6; D is unclear. V gave up 3 bases and J gave up 4 bases, with 7 bases separating them. The CDR3 spans 14 residues. The germline CDR1 and CDR2 sequences are SGHVS and FQNEAQ. The CDR3 coding sequence is TGTGCCAGCAGCTTGACAAGGTATAATTCACCCCTCCACTTT. This translates into CASSLTRYNSPLHF.

The chain couples TRBV4-3 to TRBJ2-1, with 13 bases aligning to TRBD2. The CDR3 runs 17 residues. Germline CDR1 is LGHNA and CDR2 is YSLEER. Unmatched junction bases numbered 4, after V lost 2 bases and J lost 3 bases. The CDR3 protein is CASSQLLAGGIYNEQFF. The CDR3, as DNA: TGCGCCAGCAGCCAACTACTAGCGGGAGGGATCTACAATGAGCAGTTCTTC.

CDR3 in DNA: TGCGCCAGCAGCTACGGACTAGCGGGCTACAATGAGCAGTTCTTC. Its translation: CASSYGLAGYNEQFF. The chain recombines TRBV5-1 with TRBJ2-1; 11 bases line up with TRBD2. This CDR3 has 15 amino acids. V shed 3 bases and J 3 bases; nucleotides not matched to a gene: 2. CDR1 and CDR2 (germline): SGHRS, YFSETQ. Drawing the rest from reference TRBV5-1 and TRBJ2-1, the complete variable domain is KAGVTQTPRYLIKTRGQQVTLSCSPISGHRSVSWYQQTPGQGLQFLFEYFSETQRNKGNFPGRFSGRQFSNSRSEMNVSTLELGDSALYLCASSYGLAGYNEQFFGPGTRLTVL.